A single sample gave rise to the 10 T cell receptor beta chains below, sequenced in a study of CD8+ T cells in alopecia areata. On the basis of CD4, CD8alpha, NKG2D, NKG2ACE and other markers, pooled cutaneous lymph node cells were sorted. In each case, RNA was isolated and then reverse transcribed into cDNA as the sequencing template. Measured with immunoSEQ multiplex PCR; TCRdb has only the in-frame clones, and not every one. The sample holds about 270,000 clones, and no clone turns up only once. The source material was CD4+ T cells sorted from a lymph node. These receptors all come from a C3H/HeJ mouse with alopecia areata. MHC haplotype of the strain: H2-k.

Points on this clone: These gene names are mouse names. The CDR3 end is not reached by the read, which stops 4 residues before it; the germline J gene fills it in. This sequence joins TRBV13-2 and TRBJ2-1; a weak D match, TRBD2 (6 bases). From germline, CDR1 is NNHNN and CDR2 SYGAGS (reference sequence). The CDR3 runs to 12 residues. The CDR3: CASGVGDSEQFF. The covered CDR3 bases are TGTGCCAGCGGTGTTGGGGACTCT.

The table lists this clone with a few counts. Germline and genes: mouse. Coverage ceases 4 residues before the CDR3 finishes, and the germline J gene fills in the end. The chain joins TRBV14 to TRBJ2-5; 7 bases align to TRBD2. There are 15 residues in the CDR3. J gave up 0 bases and V 5 bases, and 6 bases lay outside the gene matches. Germline CDR1 and CDR2: SGHDT and FRDEAV. This chain's CDR3 is CASSPLWGNQDTQYF. Incomplete CDR3 DNA: TGTGCCAGCAGCCCCCTCTGGGGGAACCAAGAC.

This clone was observed many times. Genes and germline come from the mouse. Read data end 4 residues before the CDR3 end; the end is taken from the germline J gene. The V gene is TRBV17, the J gene TRBJ2-1, with TRBD1 matching 9 bases. Per the germline V gene, CDR1 is MNHDT and CDR2 is YYDKIL. J was trimmed by 4 bases and V by 0 bases; bases with no gene match: 4. There are 16 residues in the CDR3. CDR3 amino acids: CASSRDFGQGYAEQFF. The sequenced part of the CDR3 DNA is TGTGCTAGCAGTAGAGATTTCGGACAGGGGTATGCT.

This clone was picked up a small number of times. Germline and genes here are mouse. The CDR3 extends 4 residues past the end of the read, so its final part is completed from the germline J gene. The chain is built from TRBV13-2 and TRBJ2-2; TRBD2 matches 7 bases. This CDR3 is built from 17 residues. CDR1 and CDR2 from the germline V gene are NNHNN and SYGAGS (reference sequence). The trim removed 0 bases at V and 0 bases at J, leaving 5 bases unmatched. The CDR3 sequence is CASGDAITGANTGQLYF. The DNA read from the CDR3 is TGTGCCAGCGGTGATGCCATCACTGGGGCAAACACCGGG.

This clone has more than one count but fewer than ten. The gene names given are mouse names. The read is 4 residues too short to cover the CDR3 end, so that end is filled in from the germline J gene. This chain uses TRBV4 with TRBJ2-5; D perhaps matches TRBD1 (5 bases). This CDR3 spans 13 amino acids. The V gene's germline CDR1 is LGHDT and CDR2 YNNKQL (reference sequence). V lost 5 bases to trimming and J lost 3 bases, with 9 bases between them. This chain's CDR3 is CASSRTTQDTQYF. CDR3 bases read: TGTGCCAGCAGCAGGACAACACAAGAC.

Points on this clone: Mouse gene names and germline throughout. The read comes to an end 4 residues before the CDR3 does, leaving the germline J gene to fill in the end. This chain connects TRBV13-1 to TRBJ2-2; D perhaps matches TRBD1 (5 bases). The CDR3 has 14 amino acids. Trimming removed 5 bases at V and 0 bases at J, with 8 bases between. Germline V gene sequence: CDR1 NSHNY, CDR2 SYGAGN. CDR3 DNA, as far as it was read: TGTGCCAGCAGCGCGACAGCAAACACCGGG. Protein product: CASSATANTG. The CDR3, in full, reads CASSATANTGQLYF.

As to this clone: Gene names refer to mouse genes. The read ends 4 residues shy of where the CDR3 ends; the end is completed using the germline J gene. Other DNA sequences from this sample encode an identical CDR3 as well. The chain couples TRBV19 to TRBJ2-7, with no clear D. The CDR3 has 12 residues. Germline V gives CDR1 FNHDT, CDR2 SITEND (reference sequence). This CDR3 reads CASSIVQYEQYF. The CDR3 bases that were read are TGTGCCAGCAGTATAGTACAGTAT.

This clone was counted only a few times. Gene labels here are mouse ones. The sequence runs out 4 residues before the end of the CDR3; the remainder is reconstructed from the germline J gene. This sequence joins TRBV29 and TRBJ2-2; 10 nucleotides agree with TRBD1. The CDR3 spans 16 residues. Germline-derived CDR1 and CDR2 are MSHET and SYDVDS. J was trimmed by 3 bases and V by 5 bases; bases with no gene match: 6. The CDR3 DNA, read in part, is TGTGCTAGCAGTACCTCCGGGACAGGGGACACCGGG. It yields the protein CASSTSGTGDTG. The full CDR3 sequence reads CASSTSGTGDTGQLYF.

This clone was counted at least ten times. The gene symbols are mouse symbols. The CDR3 DNA, read in part, is TGTGCCAGCTCTCTCGGGGGGGAGAACTCC. Protein sequence: CASSLGGENS. The CDR3, in full, reads CASSLGGENSDYTF. This sequence joins TRBV12-1 and TRBJ1-2; possibly TRBD1 for D (5 bases). The sequence runs out 4 residues before the end of the CDR3; the remainder is reconstructed from the germline J gene. CDR1 is SGHSN and CDR2 is HYEKVE in the germline V gene. The germline V and J ends were trimmed by 0 bases and 2 bases, with 9 bases remaining between them. The CDR3 totals 14 residues.

This clone has a handful of counts. Germline and genes: mouse. The read finishes 4 residues shy of the CDR3 end, and the germline J gene is used to complete it. The chain has TRBV19 and TRBJ2-5; D is ambiguous. The CDR3 length is 15 residues. Germline V gene data show CDR1 as FNHDT and CDR2 as SITEND (reference sequence). V was clipped by 5 bases and J by 0 bases, with 13 bases between them. Here the CDR3 reads CASSPPTINQDTQYF. The part of the CDR3 DNA that was read is TGTGCCAGCAGCCCCCCGACTATTAACCAAGAC. Full variable domain (rest looked up from reference TRBV19 and TRBJ2-5): GGIITQTPKFLIGQEGQKLTLKCQQNFNHDTMYWYRQDSGKGLRLIYYSITENDLQKGDLSEGYDASREKKSSFSLTVTSAQKNEMAVFLCASSPPTINQDTQYFGPGTRLLVL.